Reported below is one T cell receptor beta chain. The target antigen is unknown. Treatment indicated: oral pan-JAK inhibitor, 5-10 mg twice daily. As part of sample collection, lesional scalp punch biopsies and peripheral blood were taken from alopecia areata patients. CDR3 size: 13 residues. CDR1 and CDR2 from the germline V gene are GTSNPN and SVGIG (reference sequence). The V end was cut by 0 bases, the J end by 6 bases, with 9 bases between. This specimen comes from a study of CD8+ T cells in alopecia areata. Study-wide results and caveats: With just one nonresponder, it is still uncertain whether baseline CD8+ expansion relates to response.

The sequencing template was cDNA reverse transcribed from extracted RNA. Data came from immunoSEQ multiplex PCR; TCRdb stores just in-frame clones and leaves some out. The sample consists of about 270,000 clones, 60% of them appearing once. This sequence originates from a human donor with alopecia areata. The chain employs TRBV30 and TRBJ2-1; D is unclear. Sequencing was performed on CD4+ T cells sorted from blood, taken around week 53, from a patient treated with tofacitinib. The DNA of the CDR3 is TGTGCCTGGAGTGTACCCCCTCGCAATGAGCAGTTCTTC. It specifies CAWSVPPRNEQFF.